This T cell receptor beta chain derives from a study of CD8+CD57+ T cells in acquired aplastic anemia. Overall study context: Yields of DNA that came from sorted CD4+ and CD8+ cells averaged roughly 3.2 ug.

The sequenced patients had an expansion of CD8+CD57+ cells seen by flow cytometry. Patients uniformly had severe acquired aplastic anemia. The use of genomic DNA as template underpinned the TCR beta VDJ and CDR3 profiling. TCRdb reprocessed the reads with MiXCR, giving one entry per CDR3 protein. The sample has under 500,000 distinct CDR3 sequences; less than 35% are singletons. V shed 3 bases and J 4 bases; nucleotides not matched to a gene: 8. CDR1 and CDR2 from the germline V gene are SQVTM and ANQGSEA. The CDR3 is 14 residues long. This chain links TRBV29-1 with TRBJ2-7; 8 bases fit TRBD1. This clonotype originated in a human donor with aplastic anemia. What was sequenced was sorted CD4+, CD8+, or CD8+CD57+ T cells (not recorded which) from PBMCs. In nucleotides, the CDR3 is TGCAGCGTTGACGGTCCAGGGGGCAGGTACGAGCAGTACTTC. This gives the protein CSVDGPGGRYEQYF.